This TCR beta chain was recovered during a study of molecular identifiers for immune sequencing clone quantification. The wider study: Replicates split RNA from around 18,000 or 91,000 naive CD8 cells five ways, and the researchers sequenced four portions. Whole-study findings and limits: More than 850,000 naive cells reportedly did not prevent detection of spiked Jurkat TCR RNA from one cell.

Comments on this clonotype: Its target is not known.

It was with previously described methods and listed TCR primers that bulk TCR libraries were made. From the PCR reads, TCRdb called clonotypes with MiXCR, one entry per CDR3 protein. The sample yields over 600,000 distinct CDR3 sequences, 20% seen once. Sorting captured naive CD8 T cells as CD8+CD4-CCR7+CD45RA+. The V gene end was trimmed by 7 bases and the J gene end by 5 bases; junction bases not matched to a gene: 8. The CDR3 sequence is 14 residues long. The sequenced sample was naive CD8+ T cells from blood, with Jurkat cell RNA spiked in. The sample's subset: FACS-sorted CD8+CD4-CCR7+CD45RA+ naive T cells. The receptor was isolated from a human donor in good health. Some libraries in this study had Jurkat cell RNA spiked in. The V gene is TRBV12-3 or TRBV12-4, the J gene TRBJ2-3; 8 positions agree with TRBD1. The CDR3, as DNA: TGTGCCAGCACCACCGGACAGGGTCTAGATACGCAGTATTTT. The encoded protein is CASTTGQGLDTQYF.